This TCR beta chain was observed in a study of identical twins. TCRdb independently ran MiXCR on the 5' RACE reads; one entry per CDR3 protein. The sample yields approximately 700,000 distinct CDR3 sequences, about 20% seen once. Separately, the same data were catalogued under a study of T cells expressing NK-cell markers.

This TCR was recovered from a woman between 18 and 29 years old in good health. Sequencing used PBMCs.

The CDR3 loop is CASSRAEGGAQYF. CDR3 coding DNA: TGTGCCAGCAGTCGGGCAGAGGGAGGGGCCCAGTACTTC. The chain combines TRBV27 with TRBJ2-5; the match to TRBD2 covers 7 bases. The CDR3 spans 13 residues. Losses at the gene ends were 5 bases for V and 9 bases for J; bases not matched to a gene: 9. Germline CDR1 is MNHEY and CDR2 is SMNVEV (reference sequence).